The 23 T cell receptor beta chains in this list originate from one sample, sequenced in a study of PD-L1 blockade in urothelial cancer. Produced via immunoSEQ multiplex PCR; TCRdb's table is partial and in-frame only. The sample records approximately 28,000 clones, under 90% being singletons. Time point given: peripheral blood 6 weeks after treatment start. Sequences were derived from PBMCs, sampled around atezolizumab (anti-PD-L1) treatment. The source of these receptors is a man aged 70-80 years with urothelial cancer.

The rearrangement uses TRBV5-1 and TRBJ1-6; 9 positions match TRBD1. The CDR3 has 16 residues. CDR1 and CDR2 from the germline V gene are SGHRS and YFSETQ. V dropped 3 bases and J dropped 7; count of bases not matched to a gene: 8. This CDR3 is CASSSGGTGRNSPLHF. The CDR3 DNA reads TGCGCCAGCAGCTCGGGAGGGACAGGGAGAAATTCACCCCTCCACTTT.

V and J are TRBV18 and TRBJ2-6; TRBD2 might be the D (6 bases). The V and J ends lost 3 bases and 0 bases respectively, with 12 bases between them. The CDR3 has 17 amino acids. Germline CDR1 reads KGHSH; CDR2 reads LQKENI. CDR3 nucleotide sequence: TGTGCCAGCTCACCGTGGGACGGGGGCTCTGGGGCCAACGTCCTGACTTTC. Its protein is CASSPWDGGSGANVLTF.

The chain links TRBV19 to TRBJ1-1; D gene ambiguous. The CDR3 runs 14 residues. Trimming left V 4 bases short and J 4 bases short, with 13 bases between. CDR1 and CDR2 (germline): LNHDA, SQIVND (reference sequence). As DNA, the CDR3 is TGTGCCAGTAGTAAGGGAGAGACACTCACTGAAGCTTTCTTT. Residues: CASSKGETLTEAFF. The complete variable domain, with remaining parts taken from reference TRBV19 and TRBJ1-1, reads DGGITQSPKYLFRKEGQNVTLSCEQNLNHDAMYWYRQDPGQGLRLIYYSQIVNDFQKGDIAEGYSVSREKKESFPLTVTSAQKNPTAFYLCASSKGETLTEAFFGQGTRLTVV.

The rearrangement joins TRBV18 to TRBJ1-2; 9 nucleotides match TRBD1. The germline CDR1 and CDR2 sequences are KGHSH and LQKENI. J was trimmed by 4 bases and V by 0 bases; bases with no gene match: 3. The CDR3 runs 15 residues. The CDR3 coding sequence is TGTGCCAGCTCACCACCGGACAGGGGAGCCTATGGCTACACCTTC. Protein product: CASSPPDRGAYGYTF.

This clone was observed a few times. The chain joins TRBV7-2 to TRBJ1-2; D is uncertain. Germline CDR1 SGHTA, CDR2 FQGNSA. This CDR3 has 11 residues. Trimming removed 5 bases at V and 3 bases at J, with 4 bases between. The CDR3 DNA follows: TGTGCCAGCAGCCTGTACTATGGCTACACCTTC. It codes for CASSLYYGYTF. The whole variable domain, remainder taken from reference TRBV7-2 and TRBJ1-2, is GAGVSQSPSNKVTEKGKDVELRCDPISGHTALYWYRQSLGQGLEFLIYFQGNSAPDKSGLPSDRFSAERTGGSVSTLTIQRTQQEDSAVYLCASSLYYGYTFGSGTRLTVV.

This chain joins TRBV28 and TRBJ2-7, with 9 bases that match TRBD2. From germline, CDR1 is MDHEN and CDR2 SYDVKM. The CDR3 totals 14 residues. V lost 6 bases and J lost 1; bases outside the gene matches: 4. The CDR3 sequence is CASRAGGRSYEQYF. The DNA of the CDR3 is TGTGCCAGCAGAGCGGGAGGTCGGTCCTACGAGCAGTACTTC.

V is TRBV7-3 and J is TRBJ2-3; maybe TRBD2 (5 bases). Trimming removed 5 bases from V and 1 base from J, with 10 bases in between. The CDR3 has 14 residues. Germline V gene sequence: CDR1 SGHTA, CDR2 FQGTGA. The CDR3 protein is CASSQLRGTDTQYF. Here the CDR3 DNA reads TGTGCCAGCAGCCAATTGCGGGGCACAGATACGCAGTATTTT.

The genes are TRBV28 and TRBJ1-5; 7 bases are a match to TRBD1. The CDR3 spans 14 residues. V was pared by 6 bases and J by 4 bases, with 6 bases of the junction left unmatched. Germline CDR1 reads MDHEN; CDR2 reads SYDVKM. In DNA form, the CDR3 reads TGTGCCAGCAGGGAGGGACAGCTAAATCAGCCCCAGCATTTT. It codes for CASREGQLNQPQHF.

The chain has TRBV19 and TRBJ2-6, with TRBD2 matching over 8 bases. This CDR3 is built from 16 residues. Unmatched junction bases numbered 9, after V lost 7 bases and J lost 4 bases. Per the germline V gene, CDR1 is LNHDA and CDR2 is SQIVND (reference sequence). The CDR3 sequence: CASTPRGGAGANVLTF. The CDR3 DNA is TGTGCCAGTACCCCCCGGGGGGGCGCCGGGGCCAACGTCCTGACTTTC. Combining the CDR3 with reference TRBV19 and TRBJ2-6 gives the whole variable domain DGGITQSPKYLFRKEGQNVTLSCEQNLNHDAMYWYRQDPGQGLRLIYYSQIVNDFQKGDIAEGYSVSREKKESFPLTVTSAQKNPTAFYLCASTPRGGAGANVLTFGAGSRLTVL.

This clone came up once. The chain couples TRBV6-1 to TRBJ1-2; no firm D call. Germline CDR1 reads MNHNS; CDR2 reads SASEGT. The CDR3 has 13 amino acids. V lost 7 bases and J lost 4, with 13 bases in between. CDR3 in DNA: TGTGCCAGCACTCAGAGGGAGACCTATGGCTACACCTTC. Protein product: CASTQRETYGYTF.

The V and J genes are TRBV4-3 and TRBJ1-2, with 8 bases identical to TRBD1. In germline, CDR1 is LGHNA, CDR2 YSLEER. V lost 3 bases, J lost 8 bases, and 11 bases stayed unmatched. CDR3 length: 15 amino acids. The CDR3 sequence is CASSQQTGQAGGYTF. The CDR3 nucleotides are TGCGCCAGCAGCCAGCAGACGGGACAGGCAGGAGGCTACACCTTC.

The chain recombines TRBV11-3 with TRBJ2-1; 7 bases align to TRBD1. The CDR3 is 13 residues long. Germline assignment: CDR1 SGHNT and CDR2 YENEEA. Trimming removed 7 bases from V and 7 bases from J; junction bases left unmatched: 7. CDR3 protein: CASTPTGLNEQFF. In nucleotides, the CDR3 is TGTGCCAGCACCCCGACAGGGTTAAATGAGCAGTTCTTC.

The chain links TRBV30 to TRBJ1-4; the match to TRBD1 covers 12 bases. The germline gives CDR1 GTSNPN, CDR2 SVGIG (reference sequence). V lost 2 bases to trimming and J lost 16 bases; unmatched junction nucleotides: 17. CDR3 length: 16 amino acids. DNA for the CDR3: TGTGCCTGGAGTACCCCCGGGACAGGGGGCCAAAATCGTCGGTTTTTT. Its protein product is CAWSTPGTGGQNRRFF. Filled out from reference TRBV30 and TRBJ1-4, the complete variable domain reads SQTIHQWPATLVQPVGSPLSLECTVEGTSNPNLYWYRQAAGRGLQLLFYSVGIGQISSEVPQNLSASRPQDRQFILSSKKLLLSDSGFYLCAWSTPGTGGQNRRFFGSGTQLSVL.

The genes are TRBV5-1 and TRBJ2-1; possibly TRBD1 for D (7 bases). V lost 2 bases and J 7 bases, leaving 16 bases between the germline ends. Germline V CDR1 and CDR2: SGHRS, YFSETQ. The CDR3 has 15 residues. The CDR3 DNA sequence: TGCGCCAGCAGCTTTGGGCAGGGGGGAAGGAATGAGCAGTTCTTC. It translates to CASSFGQGGRNEQFF.

The J gene is TRBJ1-4, the V gene TRBV27, with D possibly TRBD1 on 5 matching bases. This CDR3 has 16 residues. Germline V gene sequence: CDR1 MNHEY, CDR2 SMNVEV (reference sequence). The germline V and J ends were trimmed by 6 bases and 7 bases, with 21 bases remaining between them. As DNA, the CDR3 is TGTGCCAGCAGCCCGGGGCGGGGGAGAGTCGCTGAAAAACTGTTTTTT. Protein: CASSPGRGRVAEKLFF. Looking up the rest from reference TRBV27 and TRBJ1-4 gives the full variable domain: EAQVTQNPRYLITVTGKKLTVTCSQNMNHEYMSWYRQDPGLGLRQIYYSMNVEVTDKGDVPEGYKVSRKEKRNFPLILESPSPNQTSLYFCASSPGRGRVAEKLFFGSGTQLSVL.

The V gene is TRBV7-2, the J gene TRBJ1-1, with D possibly matching TRBD1 (6 bases). Germline V lookup: CDR1 SGHTA, CDR2 FQGNSA. The CDR3 runs to 14 residues. Trimming stripped 6 bases from V and 4 bases from J, with 15 bases between. The CDR3 here is CASSLQGFGTEAFF. The CDR3 nucleotides read TGTGCCAGCAGTCTACAGGGTTTCGGCACTGAAGCTTTCTTT.

J is TRBJ2-1 and V is TRBV4-3; 8 nucleotides match TRBD2. The V segment lost 4 bases and the J segment 6 bases; nucleotides outside the gene matches: 14. CDR3 length equals 17 residues. The germline CDR1 and CDR2 sequences are LGHNA and YSLEER. The CDR3 loop is CASSRSPGTSAGNEQFF. CDR3 DNA sequence: TGCGCCAGCAGCCGAAGCCCGGGGACTAGTGCTGGCAATGAGCAGTTCTTC.

The rearrangement joins TRBV6-5 to TRBJ1-1, with 10 bases fitting TRBD1. CDR1 and CDR2 from the germline V gene are MNHEY and SVGAGI. This CDR3 comprises 16 residues. V lost 2 bases and J lost 1; bases outside the gene matches: 4. The CDR3 spells CASSYPTGGGNTEAFF. CDR3 coding DNA: TGTGCCAGCAGTTACCCGACAGGGGGCGGGAACACTGAAGCTTTCTTT.

This rearrangement joins TRBV9 to TRBJ2-5, with D tentatively TRBD2 (5 bases). The CDR3 spans 14 residues. The V end was cut by 2 bases, the J end by 2 bases, with 10 bases between. The germline V gene encodes CDR1 SGDLS and CDR2 YYNGEE. The CDR3: CASSVSLAQETQYF. CDR3 sequence (DNA): TGTGCCAGCAGCGTGTCCCTAGCTCAAGAGACCCAGTACTTC.

The V and J genes are TRBV5-1 and TRBJ1-1; 9 nucleotides line up with TRBD1. CDR3 length equals 14 residues. Germline trimming cut 5 bases from V and 3 bases from J; bases unmatched to any gene: 5. Germline-derived CDR1 and CDR2 are SGHRS and YFSETQ. The CDR3 DNA reads as TGCGCCAGCAGGATGGACAGGGGAGACACTGAAGCTTTCTTT. Translated: CASRMDRGDTEAFF.

V gene TRBV6-5 combines with J gene TRBJ1-5; the match to TRBD1 covers 7 bases. CDR1 MNHEY and CDR2 SVGAGI come from the germline V gene. CDR3 size: 14 residues. Trimming at V came to 5 bases and at J to 7 bases, leaving 8 bases not matched to a gene. The CDR3: CASSKLQGRQPQHF. The DNA for the CDR3 is TGTGCCAGCAGTAAACTACAGGGGCGGCAGCCCCAGCATTTT.

The chain links TRBV12-5 to TRBJ2-1, with TRBD2 identical over 8 bases. The CDR3 extends over 15 amino acids. CDR1 and CDR2 (germline): LGHNT, FRNRAP. With 2 bases clipped from V and 9 bases from J, the junction kept 9 bases outside the gene matches. This CDR3 reads CASGLSSGRLSEQFF. CDR3 DNA: TGTGCTAGTGGTTTGTCGAGCGGGAGATTAAGTGAGCAGTTCTTC.

This chain joins TRBV30 and TRBJ2-7; D call uncertain. The V gene lost 1 base and the J gene lost 2 bases, with 3 bases spanning the gap. The CDR3 runs to 11 residues. Germline V gene sequence: CDR1 GTSNPN, CDR2 SVGIG (reference sequence). CDR3 sequence (DNA): TGTGCCTGGAGTGGGCCCTACGAGCAGTACTTC. Amino acids: CAWSGPYEQYF.